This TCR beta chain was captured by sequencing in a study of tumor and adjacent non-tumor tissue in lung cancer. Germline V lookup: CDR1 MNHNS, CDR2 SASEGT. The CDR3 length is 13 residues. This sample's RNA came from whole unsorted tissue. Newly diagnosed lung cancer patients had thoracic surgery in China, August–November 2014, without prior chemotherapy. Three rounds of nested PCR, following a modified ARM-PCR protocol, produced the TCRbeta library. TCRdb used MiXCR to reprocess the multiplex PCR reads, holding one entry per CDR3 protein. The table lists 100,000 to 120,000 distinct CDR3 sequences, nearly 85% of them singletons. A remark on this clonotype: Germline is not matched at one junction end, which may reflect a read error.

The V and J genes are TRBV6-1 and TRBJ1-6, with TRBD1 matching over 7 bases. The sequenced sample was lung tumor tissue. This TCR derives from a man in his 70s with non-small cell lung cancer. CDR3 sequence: CVSRGQANSLLHF. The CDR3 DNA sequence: TGTGTCAGCCGTGGACAGGCGAATTCACTCCTCCACTTT.